The TCR beta chain described here comes from a study of T cell responses to AZD1222 COVID-19 vaccine. Study-wide findings and caveats: Across the whole spike, CD4 TCRs peaked at regions 160-218 and 743-854.

Clones were sequenced by immunoSEQ multiplex PCR, and TCRdb holds only the in-frame ones, with some missing. Seen here are 150,000 to 200,000 clones, around nine tenths observed once, and the top ten hold less than 3%. This CDR3 has 13 amino acids. V gave up 5 bases and J gave up 4 bases, with 10 bases separating them. Germline CDR1 LNHDA, CDR2 SQIVND (reference sequence). This clone occurred once. The antigen is unknown. The V gene is TRBV19, the J gene TRBJ2-3; D is unresolved. This sample comprised peripheral blood, obtained on day 0 of AZD1222 vaccination. The receptor's source is an adult in good health. The CDR3, as DNA: TGTGCCAGTAGTCCCGCCTTAGCAGATACGCAGTATTTT. It specifies CASSPALADTQYF.